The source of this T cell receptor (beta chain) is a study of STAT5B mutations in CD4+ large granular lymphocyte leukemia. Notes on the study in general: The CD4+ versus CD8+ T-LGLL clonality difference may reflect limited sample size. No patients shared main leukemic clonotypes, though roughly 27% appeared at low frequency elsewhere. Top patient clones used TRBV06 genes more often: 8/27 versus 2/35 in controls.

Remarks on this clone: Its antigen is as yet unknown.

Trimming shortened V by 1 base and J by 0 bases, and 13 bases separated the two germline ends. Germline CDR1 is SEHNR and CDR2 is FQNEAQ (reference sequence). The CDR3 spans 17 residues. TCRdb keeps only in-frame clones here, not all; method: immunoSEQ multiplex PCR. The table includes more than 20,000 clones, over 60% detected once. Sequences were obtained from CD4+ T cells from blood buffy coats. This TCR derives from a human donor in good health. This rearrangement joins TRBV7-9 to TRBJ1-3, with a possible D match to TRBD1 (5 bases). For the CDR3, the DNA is TGTGCCAGCAGCTTAGTTCGGGAGACAGCCTCTGGAAACACCATATATTTT. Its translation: CASSLVRETASGNTIYF.